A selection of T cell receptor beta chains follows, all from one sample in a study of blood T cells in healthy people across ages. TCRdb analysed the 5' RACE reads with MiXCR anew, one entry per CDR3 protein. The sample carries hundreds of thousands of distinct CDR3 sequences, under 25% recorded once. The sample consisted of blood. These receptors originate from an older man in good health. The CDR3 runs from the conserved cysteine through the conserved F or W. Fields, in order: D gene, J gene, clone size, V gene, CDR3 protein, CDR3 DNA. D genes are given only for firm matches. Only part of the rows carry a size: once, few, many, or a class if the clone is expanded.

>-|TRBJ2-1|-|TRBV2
CASIGDGNEQFF
TGTGCCAGCATAGGGGACGGGAATGAGCAGTTCTTC
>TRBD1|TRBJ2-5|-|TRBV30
CAWSVFRGPQETQYF
TGTGCCTGGAGTGTTTTCAGGGGGCCCCAAGAGACCCAGTACTTC
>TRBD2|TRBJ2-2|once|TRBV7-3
CASRPGTSGSLGELFF
TGTGCCAGCAGGCCCGGGACTAGCGGGAGTCTGGGGGAGCTGTTTTTT
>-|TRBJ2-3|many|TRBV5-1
CASSPWGDTQYF
TGCGCCAGCAGCCCATGGGGAGATACGCAGTATTTT
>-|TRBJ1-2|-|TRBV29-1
CSVDQGGPDGYTF
TGCAGCGTGGACCAGGGAGGCCCAGATGGCTACACCTTC
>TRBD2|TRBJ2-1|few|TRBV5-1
CASSLSGLRGEQFF
TGCGCCAGCAGCTTGTCGGGACTGCGGGGGGAGCAGTTCTTC
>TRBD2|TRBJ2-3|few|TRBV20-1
CSARGLAGSDTQYF
TGCAGTGCTCGGGGGCTAGCGGGATCAGATACGCAGTATTTT
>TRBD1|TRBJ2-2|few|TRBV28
CASGGQGHTGELFF
TGTGCCAGTGGGGGACAGGGTCACACCGGGGAGCTGTTTTTT
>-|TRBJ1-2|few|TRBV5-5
CASSLRPSPDYGYTF
TGTGCCAGCAGCTTGAGGCCCTCGCCGGACTATGGCTACACCTTC
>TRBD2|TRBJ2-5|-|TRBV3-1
CTSSQDSSGRETQYF
TGTACCAGCAGCCAAGACTCTAGCGGGAGGGAGACCCAGTACTTC
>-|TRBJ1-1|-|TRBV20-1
CSAGPPSGRMNTEAFF
TGCAGTGCTGGACCCCCCTCGGGCCGTATGAACACTGAAGCTTTCTTT
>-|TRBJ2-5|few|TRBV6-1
CASSPPSHGEETQYF
TGTGCCAGCAGTCCTCCGTCACACGGTGAAGAGACCCAGTACTTC
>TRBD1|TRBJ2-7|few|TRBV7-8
CASSSRDRGVGEQYF
TGTGCCAGCAGCTCCCGGGACAGGGGAGTAGGAGAGCAGTACTTC
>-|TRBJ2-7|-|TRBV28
CASSDRDSNEQYF
TGTGCCAGCAGTGACCGGGACTCGAACGAGCAGTACTTC
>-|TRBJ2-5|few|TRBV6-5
CASISPGGEETQYF
TGTGCCAGCATTTCCCCAGGGGGGGAAGAGACCCAGTACTTC
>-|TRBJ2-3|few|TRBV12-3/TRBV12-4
CASSDSFGGRPDTQYF
TGTGCCAGCAGTGACTCTTTCGGGGGGCGCCCAGATACGCAGTATTTT
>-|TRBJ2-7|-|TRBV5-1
CASSPSSGTEQYF
TGCGCCAGCAGCCCCTCGTCGGGGACCGAGCAGTACTTC
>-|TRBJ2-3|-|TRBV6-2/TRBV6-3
CASIKGGGRTPWSADTQYF
TGTGCCAGCATCAAAGGGGGGGGACGGACCCCTTGGTCGGCAGATACGCAGTATTTT
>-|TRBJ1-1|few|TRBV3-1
CASSQGLDLRGTEAFF
TGTGCCAGCAGCCAAGGCTTGGACCTCAGGGGCACTGAAGCTTTCTTT
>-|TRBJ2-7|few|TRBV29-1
CSVEDWGESYEQYF
TGCAGCGTTGAAGATTGGGGCGAGTCTTACGAGCAGTACTTC
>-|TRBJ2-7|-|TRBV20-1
CSARDPLRTTYEQYF
TGCAGTGCTAGAGATCCGCTGCGAACTACCTACGAGCAGTACTTC
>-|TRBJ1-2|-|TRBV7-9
CASSFGPGPNYGYTF
TGTGCCAGCAGCTTCGGACCGGGCCCCAACTATGGCTACACCTTC
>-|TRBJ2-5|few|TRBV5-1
CASILDGTGAPQETQYF
TGCGCCAGCATCCTGGACGGGACCGGGGCCCCCCAAGAGACCCAGTACTTC
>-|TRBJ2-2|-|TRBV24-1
CATSEAGTGELVF
TGTGCCACCAGTGAGGCGGGGACCGGGGAGCTGGTTTTT
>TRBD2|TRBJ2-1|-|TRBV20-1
CSADGTSGRVKEEQFF
TGCAGTGCTGATGGGACTAGCGGGAGGGTAAAAGAGGAGCAGTTCTTC
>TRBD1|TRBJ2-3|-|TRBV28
CASSPRPGQGTDTQYF
TGTGCCAGCAGTCCGAGACCGGGACAGGGGACAGATACGCAGTATTTT
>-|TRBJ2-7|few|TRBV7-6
CASSPLEGDIPYEQYF
TGTGCCAGCAGCCCCCTTGAAGGGGACATCCCCTACGAGCAGTACTTC
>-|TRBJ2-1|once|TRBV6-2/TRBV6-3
CASRWGRTQETQYF
TGTGCCAGCAGATGGGGACGGACGCAAGAGACCCAGTATTTC
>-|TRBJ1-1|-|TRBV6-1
CASSERRVARNTEAFF
TGTGCCAGCAGTGAACGGAGGGTCGCAAGGAACACTGAAGCTTTCTTT
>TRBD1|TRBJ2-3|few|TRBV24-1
CATSPGQGTDTQYF
TGTGCCACCAGCCCGGGACAGGGTACAGATACGCAGTATTTT
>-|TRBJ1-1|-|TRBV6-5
CASSYSRGRNTEAFF
TGTGCCAGCAGTTACTCGAGGGGAAGGAACACTGAAGCTTTCTTT
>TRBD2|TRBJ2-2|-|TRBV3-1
CASKTGTSGRRNTGELFF
TGTGCCAGCAAAACCGGGACTAGCGGGAGGCGGAACACCGGGGAGCTGTTTTTT
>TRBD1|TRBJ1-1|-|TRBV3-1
CASSQGTGLNTEAFF
TGTGCCAGCAGCCAAGGGACAGGGCTGAACACTGAAGCTTTCTTT
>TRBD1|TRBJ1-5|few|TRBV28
CASTTREDGTGINQPQHF
TGTGCCAGCACCACACGTGAAGATGGGACAGGCATCAATCAGCCCCAGCATTTT
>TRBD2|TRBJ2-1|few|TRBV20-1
CSATGLAGLQSYNEQFF
TGCAGTGCAACGGGACTAGCGGGGCTTCAATCCTACAATGAGCAGTTCTTC
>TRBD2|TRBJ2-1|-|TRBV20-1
CSASKGLAGRSEQFF
TGCAGTGCTAGCAAAGGACTAGCGGGCCGCAGTGAGCAGTTCTTC
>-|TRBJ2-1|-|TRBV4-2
CASSQDYSRSSYNEQFF
TGTGCCAGCAGCCAAGATTACTCCCGGAGCTCCTACAATGAGCAGTTCTTC
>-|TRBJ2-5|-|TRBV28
CASSDRGSGGETQYF
TGTGCCAGCAGCGACCGGGGTTCAGGAGGAGAGACCCAGTACTTC
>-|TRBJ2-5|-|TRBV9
CASSTGPSQETQYF
TGTGCCAGCAGCACAGGGCCATCCCAAGAGACCCAGTACTTC
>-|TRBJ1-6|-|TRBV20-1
CSARRGVSSPLHF
TGCAGTGCTAGAAGGGGGGTCAGCTCACCCCTCCACTTT
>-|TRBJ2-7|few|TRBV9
CASTQGVAGEQYF
TGTGCCAGCACCCAGGGGGTAGCGGGCGAGCAGTACTTC
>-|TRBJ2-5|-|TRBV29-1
CSVESGRLYEQCF
TGCAGTGTTGAATCCGGGAGACTCTACGAGCAGTGCTTC